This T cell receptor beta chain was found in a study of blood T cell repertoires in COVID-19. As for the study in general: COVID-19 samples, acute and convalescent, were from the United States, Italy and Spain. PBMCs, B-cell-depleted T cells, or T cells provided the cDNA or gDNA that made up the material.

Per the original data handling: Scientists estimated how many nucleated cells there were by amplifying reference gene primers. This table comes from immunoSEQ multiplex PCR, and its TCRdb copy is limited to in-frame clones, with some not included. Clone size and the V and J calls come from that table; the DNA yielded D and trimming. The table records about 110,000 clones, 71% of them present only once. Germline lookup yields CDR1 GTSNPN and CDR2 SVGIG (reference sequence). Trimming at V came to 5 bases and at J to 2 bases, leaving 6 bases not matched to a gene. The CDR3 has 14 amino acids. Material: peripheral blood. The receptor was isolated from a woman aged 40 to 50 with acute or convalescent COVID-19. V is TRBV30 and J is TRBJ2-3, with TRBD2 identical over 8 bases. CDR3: CAWFRGGLTDTQYF. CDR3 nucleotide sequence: TGTGCCTGGTTTCGCGGGGGGCTCACAGATACGCAGTATTTT. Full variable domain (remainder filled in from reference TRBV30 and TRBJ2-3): SQTIHQWPATLVQPVGSPLSLECTVEGTSNPNLYWYRQAAGRGLQLLFYSVGIGQISSEVPQNLSASRPQDRQFILSSKKLLLSDSGFYLCAWFRGGLTDTQYFGPGTRLTVL.